This T cell receptor (beta chain) appears in the sequencing data of a study of cytomegalovirus exposure and HLA in healthy donors. Study details: There were just under 400 genotyped donors. Of these, about 86% fell in the genetic ancestry cluster associated with self-reported Caucasian donors.

Trimming took off 1 base at V and 4 bases at J, with 6 bases between the two ends. The CDR3 consists of 13 residues. The V gene's germline CDR1 is LNHDA and CDR2 SQIVND (reference sequence). Comment on this clone: Its target is unknown.

Study findings and constraints: Available immune exposure information covered CMV serostatus only.

As for the donors, each was a healthy bone marrow donor. The PCR ran on 60 Vbeta and 13 Jbeta primers. Data came from immunoSEQ multiplex PCR; TCRdb stores just in-frame clones and leaves some out. The profile covers over 75,000 clones, with over 75% appearing a single time and around 7.8% taken by the ten largest. The TCR originated in a middle-aged man in good health and CMV-seropositive. The rearrangement joins TRBV19 to TRBJ2-3; a weak D match, TRBD2 (5 bases). Sequencing input: PBMCs. CDR3 in amino acids: CASSIAGADTQYF. The CDR3, as DNA: TGTGCCAGTAGTATAGCCGGGGCAGATACGCAGTATTTT.